A selection of T cell receptor beta chains follows, all from one sample in a study of blood T cell repertoires in COVID-19. The repertoire was sequenced with immunoSEQ multiplex PCR; TCRdb's copy has only in-frame clones and lacks some. The data show hundreds of thousands of clones, with roughly 87% seen just once and just over 2.5% held by the top ten. The sample consisted of PBMCs or T cells enriched from blood (not recorded which). The origin of the receptors is a woman younger than 45 with acute COVID-19. The CDR3 runs from the conserved cysteine through the conserved F or W. Fields, in order: J gene, clone size, D gene, CDR3 length, V gene, CDR3 protein, CDR3 DNA. A D gene is named only where the DNA matches it firmly. Not all rows give a size; the values are once, few, many and, for expanded clones, a class.

j_gene: TRBJ2-3; abundance: .; d_gene: .; len: 15; v_gene: TRBV7-2; CDR3aa: CASSLVGGGLDTQYF; CDR3nt: TGTGCCAGCAGCTTAGTAGGGGGGGGCCTTGATACGCAGTATTTT
j_gene: TRBJ2-1; abundance: .; d_gene: TRBD1; len: 17; v_gene: TRBV6-4; CDR3aa: CASSDFGAGGSPGEQFF; CDR3nt: TGTGCCAGCAGTGACTTTGGGGCAGGGGGATCCCCTGGTGAGCAGTTCTTC
j_gene: TRBJ1-1; abundance: once; d_gene: .; len: 14; v_gene: TRBV10-3; CDR3aa: CAISGTVDNTEAFF; CDR3nt: TGTGCCATCAGTGGGACAGTAGACAACACTGAAGCTTTCTTT
j_gene: TRBJ2-3; abundance: .; d_gene: TRBD2; len: 15; v_gene: TRBV11-2; CDR3aa: CASTSSAGGSNTQYF; CDR3nt: TGTGCCAGCACCTCTTCAGCGGGGGGGTCAAATACGCAGTATTTT
j_gene: TRBJ1-1; abundance: .; d_gene: TRBD1; len: 18; v_gene: TRBV13; CDR3aa: CASSWTADRGLHNTEAFF; CDR3nt: TGTGCCAGCAGCTGGACTGCGGACAGGGGCCTTCACAACACTGAAGCTTTCTTT
j_gene: TRBJ2-1; abundance: .; d_gene: .; len: 18; v_gene: TRBV19; CDR3aa: CASTRTASSLWEGDEQFF; CDR3nt: TGTGCCAGTACACGGACCGCTTCGAGCCTTTGGGAGGGGGATGAGCAGTTCTTC
j_gene: TRBJ2-7; abundance: .; d_gene: TRBD2; len: 16; v_gene: TRBV7-8; CDR3aa: CASSLRWAGDDYEQYF; CDR3nt: TGTGCCAGCAGCTTACGGTGGGCGGGAGACGACTACGAGCAGTACTTC
j_gene: TRBJ1-6; abundance: .; d_gene: .; len: 17; v_gene: TRBV5-1; CDR3aa: CASSLVTVDAGNSPLHF; CDR3nt: TGCGCCAGCAGCTTGGTAACAGTGGACGCGGGGAATTCACCCCTCCACTTT
j_gene: TRBJ1-1; abundance: .; d_gene: .; len: 14; v_gene: TRBV28; CDR3aa: CASSQARDTLSAFF; CDR3nt: TGTGCCAGCAGTCAGGCTCGGGACACCCTGAGTGCTTTCTTT
j_gene: TRBJ2-5; abundance: once; d_gene: .; len: 16; v_gene: TRBV27; CDR3aa: CASSSYTGSRRETQYF; CDR3nt: TGTGCCAGCAGTTCATATACGGGGAGTAGGCGGGAGACCCAGTACTTC
j_gene: TRBJ2-7; abundance: .; d_gene: .; len: 13; v_gene: TRBV19; CDR3aa: CASSTRWSYEQYF; CDR3nt: TGTGCCAGTAGTACTAGGTGGAGCTACGAGCAGTACTTC
j_gene: TRBJ2-1; abundance: .; d_gene: .; len: 15; v_gene: TRBV5-4; CDR3aa: CASSLQVSSYNEQFF; CDR3nt: TGTGCCAGCAGCTTGCAGGTGAGCTCCTACAATGAGCAGTTCTTC
j_gene: TRBJ1-2; abundance: .; d_gene: TRBD1; len: 15; v_gene: TRBV7-2; CDR3aa: CASSTSADRVSGYTF; CDR3nt: TGTGCCAGCAGCACCTCCGCCGACAGGGTTAGTGGCTACACCTTC
j_gene: TRBJ2-7; abundance: .; d_gene: .; len: 14; v_gene: TRBV5-1; CDR3aa: CASSPGLSLYEQYF; CDR3nt: TGCGCCAGCAGCCCGGGACTGAGCCTCTACGAGCAGTACTTC
j_gene: TRBJ2-3; abundance: .; d_gene: TRBD2; len: 17; v_gene: TRBV6-6; CDR3aa: CASSPPSGGVSTDTQYF; CDR3nt: TGTGCCAGCAGTCCCCCTAGCGGGGGGGTTAGCACAGATACGCAGTATTTT
j_gene: TRBJ2-7; abundance: .; d_gene: .; len: 11; v_gene: TRBV20-1; CDR3aa: CSAPTYYEQYF; CDR3nt: TGCAGTGCGCCCACCTACTACGAGCAGTACTTC
j_gene: TRBJ2-1; abundance: .; d_gene: TRBD1; len: 12; v_gene: TRBV19; CDR3aa: CASSRIPGGQFF; CDR3nt: TGTGCCAGTAGTAGAATCCCAGGGGGGCAGTTCTTC
j_gene: TRBJ2-7; abundance: once; d_gene: .; len: 13; v_gene: TRBV11-2; CDR3aa: CASSSRLVAEQYF; CDR3nt: TGTGCCAGCAGCTCCCGACTAGTAGCCGAGCAGTACTTC
j_gene: TRBJ1-5; abundance: .; d_gene: TRBD1; len: 15; v_gene: TRBV19; CDR3aa: CASSPDRVRNQPQHF; CDR3nt: TGTGCCAGTAGTCCCGACAGGGTGCGCAATCAGCCCCAGCATTTT
j_gene: TRBJ2-7; abundance: .; d_gene: .; len: 16; v_gene: TRBV6-2/TRBV6-3; CDR3aa: CASSYSISQGLYEQYF; CDR3nt: TGTGCCAGCAGTTACTCGATTTCGCAGGGGCTCTACGAGCAGTACTTC
j_gene: TRBJ2-7; abundance: few; d_gene: TRBD1; len: 11; v_gene: TRBV12-3/TRBV12-4; CDR3aa: CASSSGQGKYF; CDR3nt: TGTGCCAGCAGTTCAGGACAGGGAAAGTACTTC
j_gene: TRBJ2-5; abundance: .; d_gene: .; len: 14; v_gene: TRBV15; CDR3aa: CATSRGAGQETQYF; CDR3nt: TGTGCCACCAGCAGAGGGGCGGGGCAAGAGACCCAGTACTTC
j_gene: TRBJ1-2; abundance: .; d_gene: .; len: 15; v_gene: TRBV7-2; CDR3aa: CASSLRSGVGDGYTF; CDR3nt: TGTGCCAGCAGCTTACGATCAGGGGTTGGAGATGGCTACACCTTC
j_gene: TRBJ2-5; abundance: .; d_gene: TRBD2; len: 14; v_gene: TRBV4-1; CDR3aa: CASSQGTGGETQYF; CDR3nt: TGCGCCAGCAGCCAAGGGACGGGGGGAGAGACCCAGTACTTC
j_gene: TRBJ2-7; abundance: .; d_gene: .; len: 15; v_gene: TRBV5-5; CDR3aa: CASSARGGHGYEQYF; CDR3nt: TGTGCCAGCAGCGCGAGGGGGGGACACGGCTACGAGCAGTACTTC
j_gene: TRBJ1-1; abundance: .; d_gene: .; len: 14; v_gene: TRBV5-1; CDR3aa: CASSLSGMNTEAFF; CDR3nt: TGCGCCAGCAGCTTGTCGGGGATGAACACTGAAGCTTTCTTT
j_gene: TRBJ1-2; abundance: .; d_gene: .; len: 13; v_gene: TRBV3-1/TRBV3-2; CDR3aa: CASSQLSGIGYTF; CDR3nt: TGTGCCAGCAGCCAACTTTCAGGGATTGGCTACACCTTC
j_gene: TRBJ1-1; abundance: .; d_gene: .; len: 14; v_gene: TRBV11-2; CDR3aa: CASSRDTMNTEAFF; CDR3nt: TGTGCCAGCAGCCGAGATACCATGAACACTGAAGCTTTCTTT
j_gene: TRBJ2-4; abundance: once; d_gene: .; len: 14; v_gene: TRBV4-1; CDR3aa: CASSQQVVKNIQYF; CDR3nt: TGCGCCAGCAGCCAACAGGTCGTCAAAAACATTCAGTACTTC
j_gene: TRBJ1-5; abundance: .; d_gene: .; len: 15; v_gene: TRBV6-5; CDR3aa: CASRRGLFSNQPQHF; CDR3nt: TGTGCCAGCAGAAGGGGGTTGTTTAGCAATCAGCCCCAGCATTTT
j_gene: TRBJ2-3; abundance: .; d_gene: .; len: 17; v_gene: TRBV12-2; CDR3aa: CASRSSRGTEDTDTQYF; CDR3nt: TGTGCAAGTCGCTCCTCTAGGGGGACAGAGGACACAGATACGCAGTATTTT
j_gene: TRBJ1-2; abundance: .; d_gene: .; len: 13; v_gene: TRBV5-1; CDR3aa: CASSLGDTYGYTF; CDR3nt: TGCGCCAGCAGCTTGGGGGACACCTATGGCTACACCTTC
j_gene: TRBJ2-7; abundance: .; d_gene: TRBD2; len: 15; v_gene: TRBV30; CDR3aa: CAWEPLKTSTYEQYF; CDR3nt: TGTGCCTGGGAGCCGCTTAAGACTAGCACCTACGAGCAGTACTTC
j_gene: TRBJ2-1; abundance: once; d_gene: TRBD1; len: 15; v_gene: TRBV5-1; CDR3aa: CASSPGQGENNEQFF; CDR3nt: TGCGCCAGCAGCCCCGGACAGGGGGAGAACAATGAGCAGTTCTTC
j_gene: TRBJ2-7; abundance: .; d_gene: TRBD1; len: 13; v_gene: TRBV27; CDR3aa: CASLDRVSYEQYF; CDR3nt: TGTGCCAGCTTGGACAGGGTCTCCTACGAGCAGTACTTC
j_gene: TRBJ2-1; abundance: .; d_gene: .; len: 16; v_gene: TRBV27; CDR3aa: CASSLLQGGPYNEQFF; CDR3nt: TGTGCCAGCAGTTTATTGCAGGGGGGCCCCTACAATGAGCAGTTCTTC
j_gene: TRBJ2-1; abundance: .; d_gene: TRBD2; len: 16; v_gene: TRBV10-3; CDR3aa: CAIRAFGLAGGNEQFF; CDR3nt: TGTGCCATCAGAGCTTTCGGACTAGCGGGGGGCAATGAGCAGTTCTTC
j_gene: TRBJ2-7; abundance: .; d_gene: .; len: 19; v_gene: TRBV27; CDR3aa: CASSFPRPETGGQLYEQYF; CDR3nt: TGTGCCAGCAGTTTTCCACGTCCAGAAACGGGGGGACAACTCTACGAGCAGTACTTC
j_gene: TRBJ2-3; abundance: .; d_gene: TRBD2; len: 16; v_gene: TRBV5-5; CDR3aa: CASSRTTSEYTDTQYF; CDR3nt: TGTGCCAGCAGCCGGACGACTAGCGAGTACACAGATACGCAGTATTTT
j_gene: TRBJ2-2; abundance: .; d_gene: TRBD2; len: 15; v_gene: TRBV6-2/TRBV6-3; CDR3aa: CASSRGLAVTGELFF; CDR3nt: TGTGCCAGCAGTCGCGGACTAGCAGTCACCGGGGAGCTGTTTTTT
j_gene: TRBJ2-5; abundance: .; d_gene: TRBD1; len: 17; v_gene: TRBV19; CDR3aa: CASSISGQGFTIKTQYF; CDR3nt: TGTGCCAGTAGTATTTCTGGACAGGGTTTTACTATCAAGACCCAGTACTTC
j_gene: TRBJ2-3; abundance: .; d_gene: .; len: 13; v_gene: TRBV3-1/TRBV3-2; CDR3aa: CASSHRSTDTQYF; CDR3nt: TGTGCCAGCAGCCACCGGAGCACAGATACGCAGTATTTT
j_gene: TRBJ1-1; abundance: .; d_gene: .; len: 13; v_gene: TRBV12-3/TRBV12-4; CDR3aa: CASSPFPQGEAFF; CDR3nt: TGTGCCAGCAGTCCATTCCCCCAGGGTGAAGCTTTCTTT
j_gene: TRBJ2-5; abundance: .; d_gene: TRBD2; len: 15; v_gene: TRBV2; CDR3aa: CASSALTSGQETQYF; CDR3nt: TGTGCCAGCAGTGCCCTGACTAGCGGCCAAGAGACCCAGTACTTC
j_gene: TRBJ2-5; abundance: .; d_gene: TRBD2; len: 14; v_gene: TRBV5-4; CDR3aa: CASRDSGGAETQYF; CDR3nt: TGTGCCAGCAGAGATAGCGGGGGGGCCGAGACCCAGTACTTC
j_gene: TRBJ2-2; abundance: .; d_gene: .; len: 15; v_gene: TRBV5-1; CDR3aa: CASSFTQQGSGELFF; CDR3nt: TGCGCCAGCAGCTTTACCCAACAGGGATCCGGGGAGCTGTTTTTT
j_gene: TRBJ1-5; abundance: once; d_gene: .; len: 13; v_gene: TRBV30; CDR3aa: CAWSVSSNQPQHF; CDR3nt: TGTGCCTGGAGTGTTAGTAGCAATCAGCCCCAGCATTTT
j_gene: TRBJ1-1; abundance: once; d_gene: .; len: 13; v_gene: TRBV23-1; CDR3aa: CASGRDWNTEAFF; CDR3nt: TGCGCCAGCGGTCGAGACTGGAACACTGAAGCTTTCTTT
j_gene: TRBJ2-2; abundance: once; d_gene: TRBD2; len: 15; v_gene: TRBV3-1/TRBV3-2; CDR3aa: CASKLAGGLIGELFF; CDR3nt: TGTGCCAGCAAACTAGCGGGGGGGCTTATCGGGGAGCTGTTTTTT
j_gene: TRBJ2-7; abundance: .; d_gene: .; len: 14; v_gene: TRBV10-1; CDR3aa: CASSEEQIWNEQYF; CDR3nt: TGCGCCAGCAGTGAGGAACAGATCTGGAACGAGCAGTACTTC
j_gene: TRBJ2-7; abundance: .; d_gene: TRBD2; len: 16; v_gene: TRBV10-3; CDR3aa: CAISEPTGLGSGEQYF; CDR3nt: TGTGCCATCAGTGAGCCTACGGGACTAGGGTCAGGGGAGCAGTACTTC
j_gene: TRBJ1-5; abundance: .; d_gene: .; len: 14; v_gene: TRBV6-1; CDR3aa: CASSEDLSNQPQHF; CDR3nt: TGTGCCAGCAGTGAAGATCTTAGCAATCAGCCCCAGCATTTT
j_gene: TRBJ1-2; abundance: .; d_gene: .; len: 13; v_gene: TRBV11-2; CDR3aa: CASSPQGLRGYTF; CDR3nt: TGTGCCAGCAGCCCTCAGGGGCTGAGGGGCTACACCTTC
j_gene: TRBJ1-2; abundance: .; d_gene: .; len: 12; v_gene: TRBV2; CDR3aa: CASSVGASGYTF; CDR3nt: TGTGCCAGCAGTGTAGGGGCGAGTGGCTACACCTTC
j_gene: TRBJ2-7; abundance: .; d_gene: TRBD2; len: 17; v_gene: TRBV3-1/TRBV3-2; CDR3aa: CASSPRTGASGRYEQYF; CDR3nt: TGTGCCAGCAGCCCTCGCACGGGGGCTAGCGGGAGATACGAGCAGTACTTC
j_gene: TRBJ1-2; abundance: .; d_gene: .; len: 14; v_gene: TRBV5-1; CDR3aa: CASSLWQTDYGYTF; CDR3nt: TGCGCCAGCAGCTTGTGGCAGACAGACTATGGCTACACCTTC
j_gene: TRBJ2-3; abundance: .; d_gene: .; len: 15; v_gene: TRBV6-2/TRBV6-3; CDR3aa: CASSPQGTSTDTQYF; CDR3nt: TGTGCCAGCAGCCCCCAAGGGACTAGCACAGATACGCAGTATTTT
j_gene: TRBJ1-1; abundance: once; d_gene: TRBD1; len: 15; v_gene: TRBV5-6; CDR3aa: CASSWETGGITEAFF; CDR3nt: TGTGCCAGCAGCTGGGAGACAGGGGGCATCACTGAAGCTTTCTTT
j_gene: TRBJ1-6; abundance: .; d_gene: .; len: 14; v_gene: TRBV11-3; CDR3aa: CASSRGTFNSPLHF; CDR3nt: TGTGCCAGCAGCCGAGGGACATTTAATTCACCCCTCCACTTT
j_gene: TRBJ1-1; abundance: .; d_gene: .; len: 14; v_gene: TRBV19; CDR3aa: CASSRQRPGAEAFF; CDR3nt: TGTGCCAGTAGTCGACAACGACCTGGCGCTGAAGCTTTCTTT